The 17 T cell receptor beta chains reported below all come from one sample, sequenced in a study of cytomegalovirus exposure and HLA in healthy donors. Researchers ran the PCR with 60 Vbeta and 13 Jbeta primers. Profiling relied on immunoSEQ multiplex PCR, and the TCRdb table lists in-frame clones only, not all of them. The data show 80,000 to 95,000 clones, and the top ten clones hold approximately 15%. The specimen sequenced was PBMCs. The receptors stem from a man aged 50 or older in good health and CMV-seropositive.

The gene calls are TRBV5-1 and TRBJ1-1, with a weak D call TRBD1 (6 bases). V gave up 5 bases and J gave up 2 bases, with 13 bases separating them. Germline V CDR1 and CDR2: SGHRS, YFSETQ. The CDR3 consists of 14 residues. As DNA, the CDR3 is TGCGCCAGCAGTTATTCGGACAGAAACACTGAAGCTTTCTTT. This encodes CASSYSDRNTEAFF.

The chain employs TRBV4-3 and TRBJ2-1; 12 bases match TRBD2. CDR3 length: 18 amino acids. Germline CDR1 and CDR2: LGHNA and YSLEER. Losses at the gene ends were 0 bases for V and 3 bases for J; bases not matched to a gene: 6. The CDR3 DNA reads TGCGCCAGCAGCCAAGATCCTAGCGGGAGGGCCGGCTACAATGAGCAGTTCTTC. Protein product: CASSQDPSGRAGYNEQFF.

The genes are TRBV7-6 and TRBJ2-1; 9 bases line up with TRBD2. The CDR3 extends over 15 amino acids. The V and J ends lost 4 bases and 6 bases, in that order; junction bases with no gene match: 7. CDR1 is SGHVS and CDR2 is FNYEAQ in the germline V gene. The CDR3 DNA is TGTGCCAGCAGCTCCCTAGCGGGGACCTTCAATGAGCAGTTCTTC. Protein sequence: CASSSLAGTFNEQFF.

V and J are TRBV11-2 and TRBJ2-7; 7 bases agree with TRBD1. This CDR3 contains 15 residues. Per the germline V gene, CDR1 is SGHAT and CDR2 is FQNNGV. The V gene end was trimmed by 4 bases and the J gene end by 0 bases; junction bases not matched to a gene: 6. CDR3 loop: CASSSYGTASYEQYV. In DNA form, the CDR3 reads TGTGCCAGCAGCTCTTACGGGACAGCCTCCTACGAGCAGTACGTC.

CDR3 nucleotides: TGTGCCAGCAGTTTATCGAATGGAGTCGGGGAGCTGTTTTTT. This codes for CASSLSNGVGELFF. This chain links TRBV27 with TRBJ2-2, with D uncertain. This CDR3 is built from 14 residues. CDR1 and CDR2 from the germline V gene are MNHEY and SMNVEV (reference sequence). The ends were cut back, 0 bases at V and 7 bases at J, with 9 bases in the middle.

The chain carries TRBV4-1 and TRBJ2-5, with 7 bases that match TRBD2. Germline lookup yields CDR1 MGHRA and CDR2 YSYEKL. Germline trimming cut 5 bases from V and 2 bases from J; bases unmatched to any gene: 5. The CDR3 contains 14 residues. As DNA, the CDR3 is TGCGCCAGCAGCTTTACTAGCGTACAAGAGACCCAGTACTTC. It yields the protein CASSFTSVQETQYF.

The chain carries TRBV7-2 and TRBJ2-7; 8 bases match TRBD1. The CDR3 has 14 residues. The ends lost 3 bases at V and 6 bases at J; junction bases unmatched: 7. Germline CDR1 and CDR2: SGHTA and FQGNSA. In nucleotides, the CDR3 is TGTGCCAGCAGCTTGCAGGGGGCTTCATCCGAGCAGTACTTC. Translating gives CASSLQGASSEQYF. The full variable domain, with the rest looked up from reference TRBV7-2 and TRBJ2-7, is GAGVSQSPSNKVTEKGKDVELRCDPISGHTALYWYRQSLGQGLEFLIYFQGNSAPDKSGLPSDRFSAERTGGSVSTLTIQRTQQEDSAVYLCASSLQGASSEQYFGPGTRLTVT.

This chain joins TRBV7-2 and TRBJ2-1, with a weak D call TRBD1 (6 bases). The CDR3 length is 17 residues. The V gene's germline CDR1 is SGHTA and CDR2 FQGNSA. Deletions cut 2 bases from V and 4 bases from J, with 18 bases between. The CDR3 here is CASSLIQGPHKYNEQFF. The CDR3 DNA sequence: TGTGCCAGCAGCTTAATCCAGGGGCCGCACAAATACAATGAGCAGTTCTTC.

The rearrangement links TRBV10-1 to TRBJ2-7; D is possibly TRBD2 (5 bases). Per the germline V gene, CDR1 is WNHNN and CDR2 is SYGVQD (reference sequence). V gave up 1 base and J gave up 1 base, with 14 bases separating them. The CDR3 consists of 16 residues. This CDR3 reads CASSEWETLGSYEQYF. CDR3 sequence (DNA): TGCGCCAGCAGTGAGTGGGAGACACTAGGATCCTACGAGCAGTACTTC.

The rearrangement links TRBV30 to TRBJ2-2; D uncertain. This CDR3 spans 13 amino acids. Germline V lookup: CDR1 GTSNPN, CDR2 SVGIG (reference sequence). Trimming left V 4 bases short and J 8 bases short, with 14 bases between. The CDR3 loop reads CAWTTSPLGELFF. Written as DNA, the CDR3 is TGTGCCTGGACTACGAGCCCTCTAGGGGAGCTGTTTTTT. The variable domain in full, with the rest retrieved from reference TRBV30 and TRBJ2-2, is SQTIHQWPATLVQPVGSPLSLECTVEGTSNPNLYWYRQAAGRGLQLLFYSVGIGQISSEVPQNLSASRPQDRQFILSSKKLLLSDSGFYLCAWTTSPLGELFFGEGSRLTVL.

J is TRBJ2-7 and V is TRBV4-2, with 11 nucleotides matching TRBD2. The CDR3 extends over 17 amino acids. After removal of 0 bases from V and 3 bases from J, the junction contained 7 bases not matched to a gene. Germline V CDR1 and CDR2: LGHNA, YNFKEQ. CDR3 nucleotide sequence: TGTGCCAGCAGCCAAGATGGGGTACTAGCGGGAGTCTACGAGCAGTACTTC. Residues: CASSQDGVLAGVYEQYF.

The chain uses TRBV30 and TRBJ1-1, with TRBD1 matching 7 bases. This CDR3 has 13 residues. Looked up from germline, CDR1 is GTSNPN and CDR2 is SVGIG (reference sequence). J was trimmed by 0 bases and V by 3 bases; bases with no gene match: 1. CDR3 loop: CAWRGQLNTEAFF. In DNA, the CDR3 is TGTGCCTGGAGGGGACAGTTGAACACTGAAGCTTTCTTT.

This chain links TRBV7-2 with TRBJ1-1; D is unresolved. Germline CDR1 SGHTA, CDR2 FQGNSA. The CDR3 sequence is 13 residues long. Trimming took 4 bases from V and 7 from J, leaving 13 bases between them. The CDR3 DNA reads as TGTGCCAGCAGCTCCTACATCTACAGTGAAGCTTTCTTT. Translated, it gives CASSSYIYSEAFF.

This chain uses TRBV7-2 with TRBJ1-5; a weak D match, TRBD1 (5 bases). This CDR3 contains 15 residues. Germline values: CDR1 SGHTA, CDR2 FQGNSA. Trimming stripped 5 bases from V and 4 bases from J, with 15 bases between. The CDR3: CASSPQARGNQPQHF. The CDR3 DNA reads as TGTGCCAGCAGCCCTCAGGCTAGGGGAAATCAGCCCCAGCATTTT.

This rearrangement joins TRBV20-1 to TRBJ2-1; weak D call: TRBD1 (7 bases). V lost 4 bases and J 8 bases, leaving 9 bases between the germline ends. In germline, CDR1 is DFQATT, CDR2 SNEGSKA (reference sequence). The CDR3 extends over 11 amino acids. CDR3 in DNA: TGCAGTGCTACAGGGGGGTATGAGCAGTTCTTC. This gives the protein CSATGGYEQFF.

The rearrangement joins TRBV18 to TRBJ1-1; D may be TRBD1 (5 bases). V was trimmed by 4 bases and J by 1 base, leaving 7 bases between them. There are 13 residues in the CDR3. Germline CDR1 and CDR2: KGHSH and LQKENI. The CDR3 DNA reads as TGTGCCAGCTCACTAGGACAGAACACTGAAGCTTTCTTT. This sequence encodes CASSLGQNTEAFF. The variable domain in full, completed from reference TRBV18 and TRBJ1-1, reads NAGVMQNPRHLVRRRGQEARLRCSPMKGHSHVYWYRQLPEEGLKFMVYLQKENIIDESGMPKERFSAEFPKEGPSILRIQQVVRGDSAAYFCASSLGQNTEAFFGQGTRLTVV.

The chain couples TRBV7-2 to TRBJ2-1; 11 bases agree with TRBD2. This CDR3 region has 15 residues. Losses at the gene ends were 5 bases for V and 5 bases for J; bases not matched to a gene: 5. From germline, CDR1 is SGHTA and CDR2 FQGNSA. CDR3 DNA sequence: TGTGCCAGCAGCGTAATAGCGGGAGGGCACAATGAGCAGTTCTTC. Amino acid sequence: CASSVIAGGHNEQFF.